This TCR beta chain was documented in a study of shared clonotypes between healthy human individuals. Background on the study: Each donor's CD4 naive and CD4 memory cells filled three plates apiece, CD8 naive two, and CD8 memory one. Study results and caveats: Donors were few, which limited the genetic and exposure-history diversity represented.

The CDR3 is made up of 15 amino acids. The germline V gene encodes CDR1 SGDLS and CDR2 YYNGEE. Unmatched junction bases numbered 1, after V lost 2 bases and J lost 0 bases. The donors, all of them Caucasian adults, lived in Nashville, Tennessee. The investigators split CD4+ cells into a CD45RA+ naive subset and a CD45RA-negative memory subset. Produced via immunoSEQ multiplex PCR; TCRdb's table is partial and in-frame only. The sample includes about 2.4 million clones, 93% seen only once; the top ten take more than 0.35%. About this clone: Antigen: not known. The same CDR3 also results from other DNA sequences found in this sample.

This chain joins TRBV9 and TRBJ1-4, with TRBD1 identical over 7 bases. The material sequenced was naive CD4+ T cells from PBMCs. Stated subset: CD45RA+ positively selected. The receptor was isolated from a man younger than 35 in good health. Some clones in this sample may be carry-over from other donors' samples. This chain's CDR3 is CASSVGQATNEKLFF. The CDR3 coding sequence is TGTGCCAGCAGCGTTGGACAGGCAACTAATGAAAAACTGTTTTTT. The full variable domain, rest sourced from reference TRBV9 and TRBJ1-4, is DSGVTQTPKHLITATGQRVTLRCSPRSGDLSVYWYQQSLDQGLQFLIQYYNGEERAKGNILERFSAQQFPDLHSELNLSSLELGDSALYFCASSVGQATNEKLFFGSGTQLSVL.